This is a list of T cell receptor beta chains from one sample in a study of spatial heterogeneity in lung cancer. Using its own MiXCR run on the 5' RACE reads, TCRdb lists one record per CDR3 protein. Among more than 65,000 distinct CDR3 sequences, around 13% were seen once, and the ten largest hold roughly 4.5%. Specimen: PBMCs, collected at surgery. These receptors came from a male donor with early-stage non-small cell lung cancer. Each CDR3 is given with its conserved first and last residue. The D gene is left open where the match is weak. Not all rows give a size; the values are once, few, many and, for expanded clones, a class.

>NA|NA|TRBV11-2|TRBJ2-1
CASSEQGIVQFF
TGTGCCAGCAGCGAACAGGGTATAGTGCAGTTCTTC
>TRBD2|few|TRBV6-5|TRBJ2-1
CASSLGGTSRPEQFF
TGTGCCAGCAGCCTCGGCGGGACTAGCCGACCTGAGCAGTTCTTC
>NA|many|TRBV29-1|TRBJ1-1
CIGYDEGRNTEAFF
TGCATAGGGTACGATGAGGGACGGAACACTGAAGCTTTCTTT
>NA|many|TRBV20-1|TRBJ2-2
CSASGGIGELFF
TGCAGTGCTAGCGGGGGCATCGGGGAGCTGTTTTTT
>TRBD1|NA|TRBV2|TRBJ2-7
CASSERDRDYEQYF
TGTGCCAGCAGTGAACGGGACAGGGACTACGAGCAGTACTTC
>TRBD2|few|TRBV6-1|TRBJ2-3
CASRPPGRGMVTAREGYTQYF
TGTGCCAGCAGGCCGCCCGGTAGGGGAATGGTAACGGCTCGGGAGGGATATACGCAGTATTTT
>NA|NA|TRBV6-2/TRBV6-3|TRBJ2-1
CASTAYNEQFF
TGTGCCAGCACCGCCTACAATGAGCAGTTCTTC
>NA|NA|TRBV29-1|TRBJ1-4
CSVEKASDEKLFF
TGCAGCGTTGAAAAGGCCTCCGATGAAAAACTGTTTTTT
>NA|few|TRBV30|TRBJ2-2
CAWSVSGLINTGELFF
TGTGCCTGGAGTGTCTCGGGACTCATAAACACCGGGGAGCTGTTTTTT
>NA|NA|TRBV12-3/TRBV12-4|TRBJ2-7
CASSFQGGRYEQYF
TGTGCCAGCAGTTTTCAGGGGGGCCGCTACGAGCAGTACTTC
>NA|NA|TRBV5-6|TRBJ2-3
CASSSGTVTDTQYF
TGTGCCAGCAGTTCCGGGACCGTCACAGATACGCAGTATTTT
>NA|few|TRBV19|TRBJ2-3
CASSDGAQILDTQYF
TGTGCCAGTAGTGACGGGGCTCAGATTTTGGATACGCAGTATTTT
>NA|few|TRBV5-1|TRBJ1-1
CASSLDMNTEAFF
TGCGCCAGCAGCTTGGATATGAACACTGAAGCTTTCTTT
>TRBD2|many|TRBV24-1|TRBJ2-1
CATSDALAGYNEQFF
TGTGCCACCAGTGATGCACTAGCGGGCTACAATGAGCAGTTCTTC
>NA|NA|TRBV5-5|TRBJ1-1
CASSLEGAEPEAFF
TGTGCCAGCAGCTTGGAAGGGGCGGAGCCTGAAGCTTTCTTT
>TRBD1|few|TRBV11-2|TRBJ1-2
CASSYRTGPANYGYTF
TGTGCCAGCAGCTACCGGACAGGGCCCGCGAACTATGGCTACACCTTC
>NA|few|TRBV3-1|TRBJ2-1
CASSQDGGLSYNEQFF
TGTGCCAGCAGCCAAGATGGTGGCCTCTCCTACAATGAGCAGTTCTTC
>NA|many|TRBV15|TRBJ1-6
CATGNGRDNSPLHF
TGTGCCACCGGAAACGGACGGGATAATTCACCCCTCCACTTT
>NA|NA|TRBV2|TRBJ2-7
CASRSGITYEQYF
TGTGCCAGCCGTTCGGGCATAACCTACGAGCAGTACTTC
>TRBD2|NA|TRBV12-3/TRBV12-4|TRBJ2-1
CASIKSGREDYNEQFF
TGTGCCAGCATTAAAAGCGGGAGGGAGGACTACAATGAGCAGTTCTTC
>NA|few|TRBV24-1|TRBJ2-5
CATSAGDPETQYF
TGTGCCACCAGTGCGGGAGACCCAGAGACCCAGTACTTC
>TRBD1|NA|TRBV11-1|TRBJ2-1
CASSSGTGMSYNEQFF
TGTGCCAGCAGCTCCGGGACAGGGATGTCCTACAATGAGCAGTTCTTC
>NA|NA|TRBV5-1|TRBJ2-3
CASSRLPGGNTQYF
TGCGCCAGCAGCCGTTTACCGGGGGGCAATACGCAGTATTTT
>NA|few|TRBV10-3|TRBJ2-3
CAISEYAGDTDTQYF
TGTGCCATCAGTGAGTACGCGGGTGACACAGATACGCAGTATTTT
>NA|NA|TRBV29-1|TRBJ2-1
CSAHFEISYNEQFF
TGCAGCGCTCATTTTGAGATCTCCTACAATGAGCAGTTCTTC
>NA|many|TRBV5-5|TRBJ1-1
CASSLAAGVTTEAFF
TGTGCCAGCAGCTTGGCGGCAGGGGTTACCACTGAAGCTTTCTTT
>NA|few|TRBV30|TRBJ1-3
CAWKGSGNTIYF
TGTGCCTGGAAGGGGTCTGGAAACACCATATATTTT
>NA|many|TRBV12-3/TRBV12-4|TRBJ1-2
CASSLPGRGWWEGYTF
TGTGCCAGCAGTCTGCCCGGGCGGGGGTGGTGGGAAGGCTACACCTTC
>NA|NA|TRBV4-2|TRBJ1-1
CASRQGRGNTEAFF
TGTGCCAGCAGGCAGGGACGGGGGAACACTGAAGCTTTCTTT
>NA|NA|TRBV3-1|TRBJ1-3
CASSPMGDSGNTIYF
TGTGCCAGCAGCCCTATGGGGGACTCTGGAAACACCATATATTTT
>NA|NA|TRBV29-1|TRBJ1-1
CSVETPDGQPLTEAFF
TGCAGCGTTGAGACGCCTGACGGACAGCCTTTGACTGAAGCTTTCTTT
>NA|medium-sized|TRBV20-1|TRBJ2-2
CSARIGNDGELFF
TGCAGTGCTAGAATAGGGAACGACGGGGAGCTGTTTTTT
>TRBD2|NA|TRBV5-1|TRBJ2-3
CASSLAAGLAVGDTQYF
TGCGCCAGCAGCTTGGCCGCTGGACTAGCTGTCGGTGATACGCAGTATTTT
>NA|many|TRBV5-1|TRBJ1-1
CASSLSGRDEAFF
TGCGCCAGCAGCTTATCTGGAAGAGATGAAGCTTTCTTT
>NA|NA|TRBV23-1|TRBJ2-3
CASSHPGRSTDTQYF
TGCGCCAGCAGTCATCCGGGCCGAAGCACAGATACGCAGTATTTT
>NA|NA|TRBV12-3/TRBV12-4|TRBJ1-2
CASSLDGSYGYTF
TGTGCCAGCAGTTTAGACGGGAGCTATGGCTACACCTTC
>NA|NA|TRBV30|TRBJ1-3
CACATGTPDGNTIYF
TGTGCCTGTGCAACCGGGACACCAGACGGAAACACCATATATTTT
>NA|NA|TRBV29-1|TRBJ2-5
CSVVRGETQYF
TGCAGCGTTGTGCGCGGAGAGACCCAGTACTTC
>NA|few|TRBV30|TRBJ1-1
CAWRLGGASKAFF
TGTGCCTGGAGGTTGGGAGGGGCGAGTAAGGCTTTCTTT
>TRBD2|NA|TRBV29-1|TRBJ2-5
CSVSTSGSRGETQYF
TGCAGCGTCTCGACTAGCGGGAGTAGGGGAGAGACCCAGTACTTC
>TRBD2|few|TRBV29-1|TRBJ2-7
CSVEDRASGGYSYEQYF
TGCAGCGTTGAAGATCGGGCTAGCGGGGGGTACTCCTACGAGCAGTACTTC
>TRBD2|NA|TRBV3-1|TRBJ2-7
CASSQEGPSGSYEQYF
TGTGCCAGCAGCCAAGAGGGGCCTAGCGGGAGTTACGAGCAGTACTTC
>TRBD2|NA|TRBV20-1|TRBJ2-2
CSAISGKSGELFF
TGCAGTGCTATTAGCGGGAAATCCGGGGAGCTGTTTTTT
>NA|many|TRBV25-1|TRBJ2-5
CASSTRDF
TGTGCCAGCAGTACCAGGGACTTC
>NA|NA|TRBV7-2|TRBJ2-2
CASSRSGTLNTGELFF
TGTGCCAGCAGTCGAAGCGGTACTCTGAACACCGGGGAGCTGTTTTTT
>TRBD1|NA|TRBV29-1|TRBJ2-1
CSVAPGQGESEQFF
TGCAGCGTTGCTCCAGGACAGGGGGAAAGTGAGCAGTTCTTC
>NA|NA|TRBV7-3|TRBJ2-5
CRGQKHQETQYF
TGCCGGGGGCAGAAGCATCAAGAGACCCAGTACTTC
>TRBD2|NA|TRBV7-3|TRBJ2-5
CASSLGLAGGPTQTQYF
TGTGCCAGCAGCTTAGGGCTAGCGGGGGGGCCAACACAGACCCAGTACTTC
>NA|few|TRBV10-3|TRBJ2-5
CAISPWAEETQYF
TGTGCCATCAGCCCTTGGGCTGAAGAGACCCAGTACTTC
>TRBD2|few|TRBV5-1|TRBJ2-7
CASSSSGGDYEQYF
TGCGCCAGCAGCTCTAGCGGGGGGGACTACGAGCAGTACTTC
>TRBD1|many|TRBV18|TRBJ2-1
CASSPNSRTGLKNEQFF
TGTGCCAGCTCACCGAACTCCAGGACAGGGTTAAAAAATGAGCAGTTCTTC
>TRBD1|many|TRBV7-9|TRBJ2-2
CASSLSRGIDTGELFF
TGTGCCAGCAGCTTAAGCAGGGGGATTGACACCGGGGAGCTGTTTTTT
>NA|few|TRBV7-2|TRBJ2-5
CASSLPTGLETQYF
TGTGCCAGCAGCCTACCGACAGGCCTGGAGACCCAGTACTTC
>TRBD2|many|TRBV6-1|TRBJ2-1
CASSEPRGLAHNEQFF
TGTGCCAGCAGTGAACCCCGGGGACTAGCGCACAATGAGCAGTTCTTC
>TRBD2|few|TRBV5-1|TRBJ2-5
CASSLIAGGRETQYF
TGCGCCAGCAGCTTGATAGCGGGAGGTAGGGAGACCCAGTACTTC
>NA|NA|TRBV25-1|TRBJ2-1
CASSEESRVNEQFF
TGTGCCAGCAGTGAAGAGTCCAGGGTCAATGAGCAGTTCTTC
>TRBD1|NA|TRBV24-1|TRBJ2-7
CATSEITGGEQYF
TGTGCCACCAGTGAGATTACAGGGGGCGAGCAGTACTTC
>TRBD2|NA|TRBV30|TRBJ2-3
CALTSGGFVTDTQYF
TGTGCCTTGACTAGCGGGGGCTTCGTGACAGATACGCAGTATTTT